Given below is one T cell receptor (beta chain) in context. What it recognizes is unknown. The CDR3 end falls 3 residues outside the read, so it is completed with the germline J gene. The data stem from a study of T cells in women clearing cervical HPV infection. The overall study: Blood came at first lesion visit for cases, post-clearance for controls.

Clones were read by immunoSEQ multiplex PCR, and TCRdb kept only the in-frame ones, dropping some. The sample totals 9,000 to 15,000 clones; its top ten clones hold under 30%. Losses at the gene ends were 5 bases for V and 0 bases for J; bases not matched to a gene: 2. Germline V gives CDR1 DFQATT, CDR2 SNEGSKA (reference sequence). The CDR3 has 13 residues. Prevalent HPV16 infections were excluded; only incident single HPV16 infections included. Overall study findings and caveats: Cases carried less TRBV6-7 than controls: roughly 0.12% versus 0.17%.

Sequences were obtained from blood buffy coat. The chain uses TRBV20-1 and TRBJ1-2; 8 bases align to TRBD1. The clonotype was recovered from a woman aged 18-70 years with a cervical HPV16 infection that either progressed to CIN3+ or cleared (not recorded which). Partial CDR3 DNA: TGCAGTGCTCCGACAGGGGCTAACTATGGC. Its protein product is CSAPTGANYG. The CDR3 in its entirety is CSAPTGANYGYTF.